The rows below give T cell receptor beta chains drawn from one sample of a study of blood T cell repertoires in COVID-19. Profiled with immunoSEQ multiplex PCR; TCRdb holds only in-frame clones, not every one. Here the sample spans hundreds of thousands of clones, roughly 85% being singletons. Sample: peripheral blood. The receptors were sampled from a human donor in a cohort sampled during active COVID-19. Each CDR3 is given with its conserved first and last residue.

>TRBJ2-1|TRBV30
CAWENAWTSGTYNEQFF
>TRBJ2-7|TRBV25-1
CASSGSYEQYF
>TRBJ2-7|TRBV11-1
CARNTAHSACFGQYF
>TRBJ1-1|TRBV19
CASSIGHVNTEAFF
>TRBJ2-5|TRBV27
CASSSTTGQETQYF
>TRBJ2-2|TRBV15
CATSRDIFRGGGELFF
>TRBJ2-7|TRBV4-2
CASSQDTGNYEQYF
>TRBJ1-5|TRBV7-9
CASGAGDQPQHF
>TRBJ1-1|TRBV29-1
CSVWAVEAFF
>TRBJ1-6|TRBV3-1/TRBV3-2
CASSPRGKSPLHF
>TRBJ2-7|TRBV7-2
CASSLPLLAGASYEQYF
>TRBJ2-7|TRBV19
CASSRRQGEGYEQYF
>TRBJ2-3|TRBV11-2
CASSLVGGGGTDTQYF
>TRBJ1-6|TRBV6-6
CASSPTNNSPLHF
>TRBJ2-2|TRBV6-5
CASSALVNTGELFF
>TRBJ2-7|TRBV24-1
CATSESGQGKDEQYF
>TRBJ1-4|TRBV30
CAWSVGAGEKLFF
>TRBJ1-4|TRBV14
CASRLDEKLFF
>TRBJ1-1|TRBV5-1
CASSGGTEGAEAFF
>TRBJ1-1|TRBV7-9
CASSLPLGGEAFF
>TRBJ2-1|TRBV4-1
CASSPSDHLNEQFF
>TRBJ2-7|TRBV19
CASSMTTGYSYEQYF
>TRBJ1-5|TRBV30
CAWSGVYNQPQHF
>TRBJ2-1|TRBV9
CASSDRDRGVGGEQFF
>TRBJ2-1|TRBV6-5
CASSYSRGGRYNEQFF
>TRBJ1-2|TRBV14
CASSQQGRDGYTF
>TRBJ1-1|TRBV30
CAWSQMNTEAFF
>TRBJ2-4|TRBV18
CASSPREGDIQYF
>TRBJ1-4|TRBV27
CASSFQINEKLFF
>TRBJ2-7|TRBV3-1/TRBV3-2
CASSQGTGVTYEQYF
>TRBJ1-4|TRBV9
CASSPEGGLEKLFF
>TRBJ2-3|TRBV3-1/TRBV3-2
CASSPRGGRSTDTQYF
>TRBJ1-1|TRBV10-2
CAAEGAGNTEAFF
>TRBJ2-7|TRBV15
CATSRAGTGIGEQYF
>TRBJ2-1|TRBV4-1
CASSQERGGATDEQFF
>TRBJ2-2|TRBV9
CASSAWTGARAGELFF
>TRBJ1-2|TRBV24-1
CATSDTGYGYTF
>TRBJ2-1|TRBV5-6
CASSFGLNSRNEQFF
>TRBJ2-3|TRBV6-2/TRBV6-3
CASSRLRDTDTQYF
>TRBJ2-5|TRBV10-2
CASSAAGGVQETQYF
>TRBJ2-7|TRBV18
CASSPQGSYEQYF
>TRBJ1-4|TRBV7-9
CASSFTGGPANEKLFF
>TRBJ1-3|TRBV10-3
CASRGSGNTIYF
>TRBJ1-2|TRBV15
CATSREGQGIYYGYTF
>TRBJ2-2|TRBV24-1
CATSAAALQQGTGELFF
>TRBJ2-5|TRBV2
CASSAARVETQYF
>TRBJ1-1|TRBV19
CASRFRDTEAFF
>TRBJ1-2|TRBV24-1
CATSALRDRTRGLYGYTF
>TRBJ1-1|TRBV7-9
CASSSGQGMNTEAFF
>TRBJ2-5|TRBV5-1
CASSLMAEQETQYF
>TRBJ2-2|TRBV6-4
CASSLQGTGELFF
>TRBJ2-7|TRBV10-2
CASSDLPPKDRAAYEQYF
>TRBJ2-7|TRBV10-3
CAIRGLIPPYEQYF
>TRBJ1-5|TRBV18
CASSQGHLTGQPQHF
>TRBJ1-1|TRBV25-1
CASRTGSYTEAFF
>TRBJ2-7|TRBV11-2
CASSGGLSYEQYF
>TRBJ1-1|TRBV19
CASSITPETPEAFF
>TRBJ1-2|TRBV10-3
CAISESLGLVTGSGGYTF
>TRBJ1-3|TRBV6-1
CASSDLNTIYF
>TRBJ1-6|TRBV18
CASSLDGRAYNSPLHF